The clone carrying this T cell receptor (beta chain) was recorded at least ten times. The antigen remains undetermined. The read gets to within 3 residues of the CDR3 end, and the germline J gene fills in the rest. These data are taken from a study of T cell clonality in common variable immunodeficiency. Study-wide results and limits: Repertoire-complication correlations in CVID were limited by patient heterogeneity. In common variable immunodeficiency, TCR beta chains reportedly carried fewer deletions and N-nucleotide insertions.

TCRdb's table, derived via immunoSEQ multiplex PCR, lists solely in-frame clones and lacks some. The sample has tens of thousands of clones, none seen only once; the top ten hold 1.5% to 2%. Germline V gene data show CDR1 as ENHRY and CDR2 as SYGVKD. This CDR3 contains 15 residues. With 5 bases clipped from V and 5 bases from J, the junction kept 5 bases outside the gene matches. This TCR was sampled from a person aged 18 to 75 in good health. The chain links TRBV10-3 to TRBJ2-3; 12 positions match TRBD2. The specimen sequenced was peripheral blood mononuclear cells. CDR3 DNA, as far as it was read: TGTGCCATCAGTACACTAGCGGGGGGATTAGATACG. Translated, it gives CAISTLAGGLDT. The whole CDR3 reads CAISTLAGGLDTQYF.